A single sample gave rise to the 27 T cell receptor beta chains below, sequenced in a study of monozygotic twins with inflammatory bowel disease. One entry per CDR3 protein, without DNA, is what TCRdb gives after re-calling the 5' RACE reads. Across about 160,000 distinct CDR3 sequences, the top ten clones capture approximately 2.5% of the sample. The sample consisted of blood. The receptors here all came from a human donor with ulcerative colitis or Crohn's disease, or a healthy co-twin of an affected twin (not recorded which).

The rearrangement links TRBV24-1 to TRBJ2-1. This CDR3 comprises 14 residues. The germline V gene has CDR1 KGHDR and CDR2 SFDVKD. The CDR3 loop is CATSHSMPYNEQFF.

V is TRBV6-6 and J is TRBJ2-5; TCRdb lists TRBD1, though no DNA is available to test this call. This CDR3 comprises 14 residues. Germline CDR1 MNHNY, CDR2 SVGAGI (reference sequence). The CDR3: CASRPRDRVETQYF.

V and J are TRBV7-6 and TRBJ2-7; TCRdb's D call, TRBD2, is unchecked because there is no DNA. Germline V gene data show CDR1 as SGHVS and CDR2 as FNYEAQ. The CDR3 runs 17 residues. This CDR3 reads CASSSHRLAEYSYEQYF.

This sequence joins TRBV10-3 and TRBJ2-1; TCRdb designates TRBD1, a call that cannot be tested without DNA. Germline loops: CDR1 ENHRY, CDR2 SYGVKD. The CDR3 length is 16 residues. This CDR3 is CAIRGAGGSSYNEQFF.

The chain couples TRBV5-6 to TRBJ1-5; TCRdb calls TRBD1, which cannot be checked without DNA. The germline V gene has CDR1 SGHDT and CDR2 YYEEEE. The CDR3 extends over 15 amino acids. The CDR3 protein is CASSRRQGQGQPQHF.

This chain links TRBV5-1 with TRBJ2-2; TCRdb selects TRBD2, and the lack of DNA leaves this call unchecked. Germline CDR1 reads SGHRS; CDR2 reads YFSETQ. The CDR3 sequence is 17 residues long. CDR3 amino acids: CASSLERLAENTGELFF.

The chain couples TRBV7-3 to TRBJ2-7; TCRdb's assignment of TRBD1 cannot be checked, as there is no DNA. The germline V gene has CDR1 SGHTA and CDR2 FQGTGA. CDR3 length: 15 residues. This chain's CDR3 is CASSSGPAASYEQYF.

The chain recombines TRBV7-2 with TRBJ2-1; without DNA, the TCRdb call of TRBD1 cannot be checked. Germline-derived CDR1 and CDR2 are SGHTA and FQGNSA. The CDR3 runs to 14 residues. This chain's CDR3 is CASSSGQVYNEQFF.

The chain links TRBV7-2 to TRBJ2-5; TCRdb selects TRBD2, and the lack of DNA leaves this call unchecked. The CDR3 extends over 16 amino acids. The germline V gene encodes CDR1 SGHTA and CDR2 FQGNSA. The CDR3 here is CASSLAEAGAKETQYF.

V and J are TRBV5-1 and TRBJ2-3; without DNA, the TCRdb call of TRBD1 cannot be checked. Germline V gene lookup returns CDR1 SGHRS and CDR2 YFSETQ. CDR3 length equals 15 residues. CDR3 sequence: CASSATGDQTDTQYF.

The V gene is TRBV5-1, the J gene TRBJ1-3; there is no DNA to check the TCRdb D call of TRBD1. The CDR3 is made up of 17 amino acids. Germline V CDR1 and CDR2: SGHRS, YFSETQ. The CDR3 sequence is CASSSALQGGSGNTIYF.

J is TRBJ1-1 and V is TRBV18; TCRdb's D gene call, TRBD1, goes unchecked for lack of DNA. This CDR3 contains 16 residues. Germline loops: CDR1 KGHSH, CDR2 LQKENI. The CDR3 protein is CASSPYDRRLNTEAFF.

The chain has TRBV3-1 and TRBJ1-5. The CDR3 is made up of 13 amino acids. The germline gives CDR1 LGHDT, CDR2 YNNKEL (reference sequence). The CDR3 loop is CARHRHPNQPQHF.

V gene TRBV4-3 combines with J gene TRBJ2-3; TCRdb reports TRBD2, a call that lacks DNA to check it against. Germline CDR1 and CDR2: LGHNA and YSLEER. CDR3 length: 15 residues. The CDR3 sequence is CASSSTSGNTDTQYF.

The J gene is TRBJ2-1, the V gene TRBV7-2. The CDR3 totals 15 residues. Germline CDR1 and CDR2: SGHTA and FQGNSA. CDR3 sequence reads: CASSLLATSYNEQFF.

The chain uses TRBV16 and TRBJ1-5. The CDR3 covers 14 residues. The germline V gene encodes CDR1 KGHSY and CDR2 FQNENV. CDR3 in amino acids: CASSQSGGDQPQHF.

CDR3 sequence reads: CASSQELDGTYEQYF. This rearrangement joins TRBV3-1 to TRBJ2-7. The V gene's germline CDR1 is LGHDT and CDR2 YNNKEL (reference sequence). This CDR3 has 15 amino acids.

The CDR3 sequence is CATSPTSAQETQYF. The chain combines TRBV24-1 with TRBJ2-5; the TRBD2 assignment by TCRdb is unverifiable without DNA. The germline CDR1 and CDR2 sequences are KGHDR and SFDVKD. This CDR3 is 14 amino acids long.

V and J are TRBV4-2 and TRBJ2-1; TCRdb's D call of TRBD1 is untestable without DNA. The germline gives CDR1 LGHNA, CDR2 YNFKEQ. The CDR3 covers 14 residues. The chain's CDR3 is CASSLRTGGDEQFF.

This chain connects TRBV12-3 or TRBV12-4 to TRBJ1-2; TCRdb selects TRBD1, and the lack of DNA leaves this call unchecked. The CDR3 has 14 residues. CDR3 protein: CASLRRVPPYGYTF.

V and J are TRBV7-9 and TRBJ2-6; no DNA is available, so the TRBD1 call from TCRdb remains unchecked. There are 15 residues in the CDR3. Germline V gives CDR1 SEHNR, CDR2 FQNEAQ (reference sequence). CDR3 sequence: CASSRQVSGANVLTF.

The chain recombines TRBV5-4 with TRBJ2-3; without DNA, the TCRdb call of TRBD1 cannot be checked. CDR1 and CDR2 from the germline V gene are SGHNT and YYREEE (reference sequence). CDR3 size: 15 residues. The CDR3 sequence: CASSLPGPQEDTQYF.

The chain recombines TRBV5-4 with TRBJ2-7; TCRdb proposes TRBD2, but this gene call is untestable without DNA. This CDR3 is built from 14 residues. Germline assignment: CDR1 SGHNT and CDR2 YYREEE (reference sequence). The CDR3: CASSLEGGVYEQYF.

The rearrangement uses TRBV12-3 or TRBV12-4 and TRBJ2-7; TCRdb picks TRBD1, but there is no DNA to check that call. The CDR3 is 13 residues long. CDR3 loop: CASSRLRAAEQYF.

The chain carries TRBV28 and TRBJ1-1; TCRdb designates TRBD1, a call that cannot be tested without DNA. Germline values: CDR1 MDHEN, CDR2 SYDVKM. The CDR3 contains 14 residues. The CDR3 sequence: CASSLGQSNTEAFF.

The rearrangement links TRBV10-3 to TRBJ2-7; TCRdb gives TRBD2 as the D gene, but with no DNA this cannot be confirmed. Looked up from germline, CDR1 is ENHRY and CDR2 is SYGVKD. The CDR3 consists of 14 residues. CDR3 loop: CAIGTSGALHEQYF.

The genes are TRBV4-3 and TRBJ1-1; TCRdb indicates TRBD1, and absent DNA this call remains unverified. The CDR3 runs 15 residues. The V gene's germline CDR1 is LGHNA and CDR2 YSLEER. Here the CDR3 reads CASSQEGTENTEAFF.